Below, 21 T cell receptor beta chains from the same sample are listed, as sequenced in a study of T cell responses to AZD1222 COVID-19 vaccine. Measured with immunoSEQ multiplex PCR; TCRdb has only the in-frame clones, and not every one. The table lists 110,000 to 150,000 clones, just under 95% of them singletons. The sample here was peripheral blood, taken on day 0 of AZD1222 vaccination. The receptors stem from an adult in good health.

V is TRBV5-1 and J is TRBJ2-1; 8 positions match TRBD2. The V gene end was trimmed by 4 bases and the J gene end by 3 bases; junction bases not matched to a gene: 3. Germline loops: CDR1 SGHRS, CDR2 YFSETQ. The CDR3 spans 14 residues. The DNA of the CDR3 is TGCGCCAGCAGCACCGGGACTAGCTACAATGAGCAGTTCTTC. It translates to CASSTGTSYNEQFF.

In nucleotides, the CDR3 is TGCGCCAGCGGCGGGGCGGGGTCCTACAATGAGCAGTTCTTC. Encoded protein: CASGGAGSYNEQFF. V gene TRBV5-1 combines with J gene TRBJ2-1, with a weak D call TRBD2 (6 bases). V was pared by 7 bases and J by 1 base, with 12 bases between. Germline V CDR1 and CDR2: SGHRS, YFSETQ. The CDR3 is 14 amino acids.

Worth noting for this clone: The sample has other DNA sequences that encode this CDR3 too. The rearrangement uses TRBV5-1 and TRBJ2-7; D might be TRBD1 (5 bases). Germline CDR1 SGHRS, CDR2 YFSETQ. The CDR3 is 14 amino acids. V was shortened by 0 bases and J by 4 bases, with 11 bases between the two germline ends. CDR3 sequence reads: CASSLDRGSYEQYF. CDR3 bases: TGCGCCAGCAGCTTGGATAGGGGCTCGTACGAGCAGTACTTC.

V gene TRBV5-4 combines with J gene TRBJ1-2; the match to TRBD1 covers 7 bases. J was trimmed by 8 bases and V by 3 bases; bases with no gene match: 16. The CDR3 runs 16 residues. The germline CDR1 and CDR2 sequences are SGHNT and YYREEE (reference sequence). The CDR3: CASSWGGRQGTYGYTF. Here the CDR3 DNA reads TGTGCCAGCAGCTGGGGTGGGAGACAGGGAACTTACGGCTACACCTTC.

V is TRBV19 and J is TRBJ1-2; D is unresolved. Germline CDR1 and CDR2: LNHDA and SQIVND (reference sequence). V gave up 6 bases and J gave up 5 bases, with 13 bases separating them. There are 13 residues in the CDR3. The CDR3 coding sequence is TGTGCCAGTAGCAATGCGCGTTTGTATGGCTACACCTTC. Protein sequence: CASSNARLYGYTF.

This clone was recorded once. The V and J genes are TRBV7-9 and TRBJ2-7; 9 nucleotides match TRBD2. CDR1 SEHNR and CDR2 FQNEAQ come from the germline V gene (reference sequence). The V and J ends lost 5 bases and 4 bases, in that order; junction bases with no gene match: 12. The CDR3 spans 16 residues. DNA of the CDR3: TGTGCCAGCAGCCCGGGACCCCTAGCGGGAAGGTACGAGCAGTACTTC. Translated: CASSPGPLAGRYEQYF.

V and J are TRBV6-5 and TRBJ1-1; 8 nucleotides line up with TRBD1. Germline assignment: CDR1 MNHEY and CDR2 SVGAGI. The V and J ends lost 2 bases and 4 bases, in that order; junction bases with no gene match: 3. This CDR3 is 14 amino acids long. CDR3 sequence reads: CASSYQGAITEAFF. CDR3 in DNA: TGTGCCAGCAGTTACCAGGGGGCGATCACTGAAGCTTTCTTT.

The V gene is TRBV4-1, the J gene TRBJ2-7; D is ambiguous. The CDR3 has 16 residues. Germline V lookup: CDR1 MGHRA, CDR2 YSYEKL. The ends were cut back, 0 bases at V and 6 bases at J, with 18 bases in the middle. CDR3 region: CASSQEVALVGREQYF. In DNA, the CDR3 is TGCGCCAGCAGCCAAGAAGTCGCTCTCGTTGGGCGCGAGCAGTACTTC.

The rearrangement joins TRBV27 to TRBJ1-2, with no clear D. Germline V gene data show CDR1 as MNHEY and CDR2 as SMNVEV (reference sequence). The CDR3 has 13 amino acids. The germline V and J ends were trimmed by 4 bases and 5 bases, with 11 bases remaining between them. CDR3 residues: CASSSDRGYGYTF. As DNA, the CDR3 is TGTGCCAGCAGTTCCGATCGGGGTTATGGCTACACCTTC.

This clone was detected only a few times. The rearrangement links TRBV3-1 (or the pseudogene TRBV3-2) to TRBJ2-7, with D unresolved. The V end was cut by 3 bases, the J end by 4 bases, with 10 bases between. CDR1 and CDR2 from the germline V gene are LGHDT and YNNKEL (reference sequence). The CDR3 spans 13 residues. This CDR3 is CASSHPMGYEQYF. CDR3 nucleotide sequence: TGTGCCAGCAGCCACCCCATGGGGTACGAGCAGTACTTC.

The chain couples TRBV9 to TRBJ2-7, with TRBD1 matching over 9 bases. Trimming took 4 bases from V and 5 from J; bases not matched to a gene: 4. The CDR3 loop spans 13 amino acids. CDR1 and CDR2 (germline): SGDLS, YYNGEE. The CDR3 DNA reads TGTGCCAGCAGCCGACAGGGGGGAGACGAGCAGTACTTC. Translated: CASSRQGGDEQYF.

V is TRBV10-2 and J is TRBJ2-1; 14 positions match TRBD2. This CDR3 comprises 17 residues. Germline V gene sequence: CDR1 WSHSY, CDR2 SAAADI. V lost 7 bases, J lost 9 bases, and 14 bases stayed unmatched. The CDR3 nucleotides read TGCGCCAGCACCCAGGGCCTTAGACTAGCGGGAGGGGGTGAGCAGTTCTTC. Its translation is CASTQGLRLAGGGEQFF.

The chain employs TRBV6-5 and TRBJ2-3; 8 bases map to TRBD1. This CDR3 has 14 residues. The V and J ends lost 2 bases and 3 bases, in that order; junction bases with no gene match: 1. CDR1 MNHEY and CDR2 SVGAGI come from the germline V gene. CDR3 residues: CASSYDRGTDTQYF. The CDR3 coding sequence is TGTGCCAGCAGTTACGACAGGGGTACAGATACGCAGTATTTT.

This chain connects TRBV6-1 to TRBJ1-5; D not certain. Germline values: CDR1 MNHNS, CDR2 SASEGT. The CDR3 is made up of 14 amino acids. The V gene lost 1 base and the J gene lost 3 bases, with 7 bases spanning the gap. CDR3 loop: CASSEGQFNQPQHF. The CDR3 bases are TGTGCCAGCAGTGAAGGCCAGTTCAATCAGCCCCAGCATTTT.

The CDR3 DNA follows: TGTGCCAGCAGCTCGGGACTAGCGGGATTCTACAATGAGCAGTTCTTC. Translating gives CASSSGLAGFYNEQFF. The V gene is TRBV7-9, the J gene TRBJ2-1; 13 bases match TRBD2. Germline V gives CDR1 SEHNR, CDR2 FQNEAQ (reference sequence). V lost 4 bases, J lost 3 bases, and 3 bases stayed unmatched. This CDR3 comprises 16 residues.

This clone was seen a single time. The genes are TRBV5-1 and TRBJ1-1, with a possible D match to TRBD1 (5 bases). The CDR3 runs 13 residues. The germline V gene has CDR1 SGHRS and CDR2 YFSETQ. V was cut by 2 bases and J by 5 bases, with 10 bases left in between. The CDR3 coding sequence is TGCGCCAGCAGCTTAAATGGGGCTACTGAAGCTTTCTTT. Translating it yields CASSLNGATEAFF.

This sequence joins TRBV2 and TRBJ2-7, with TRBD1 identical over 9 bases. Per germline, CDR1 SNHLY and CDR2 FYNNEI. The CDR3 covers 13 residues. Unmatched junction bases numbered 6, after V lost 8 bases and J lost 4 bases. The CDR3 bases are TGTGCCAGCGGTAGGGACAGGGAATACGAGCAGTACTTC. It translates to CASGRDREYEQYF. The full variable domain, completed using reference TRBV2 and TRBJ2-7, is EPEVTQTPSHQVTQMGQEVILRCVPISNHLYFYWYRQILGQKVEFLVSFYNNEISEKSEIFDDQFSVERPDGSNFTLKIRSTKLEDSAMYFCASGRDREYEQYFGPGTRLTVT.

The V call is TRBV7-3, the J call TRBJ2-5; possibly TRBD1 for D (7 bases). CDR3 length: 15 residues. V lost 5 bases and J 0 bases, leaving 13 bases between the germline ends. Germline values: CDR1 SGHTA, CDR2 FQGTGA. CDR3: CASSLQGGNQETQYF. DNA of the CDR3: TGTGCCAGCAGCCTCCAGGGGGGCAACCAAGAGACCCAGTACTTC.

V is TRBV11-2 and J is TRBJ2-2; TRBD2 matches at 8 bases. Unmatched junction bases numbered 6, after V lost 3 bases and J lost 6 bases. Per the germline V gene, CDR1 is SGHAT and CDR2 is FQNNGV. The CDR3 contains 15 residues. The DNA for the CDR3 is TGTGCCAGCAGCTTTACCGGGGGGGTCGCCGGGGAGCTGTTTTTT. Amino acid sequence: CASSFTGGVAGELFF.

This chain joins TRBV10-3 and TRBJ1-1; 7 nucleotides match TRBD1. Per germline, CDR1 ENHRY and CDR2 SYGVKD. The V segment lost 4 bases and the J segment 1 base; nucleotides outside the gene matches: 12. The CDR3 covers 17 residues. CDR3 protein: CAISGDRDSPKNTEAFF. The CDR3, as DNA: TGTGCCATCAGTGGGGATCGGGACAGCCCGAAGAACACTGAAGCTTTCTTT.

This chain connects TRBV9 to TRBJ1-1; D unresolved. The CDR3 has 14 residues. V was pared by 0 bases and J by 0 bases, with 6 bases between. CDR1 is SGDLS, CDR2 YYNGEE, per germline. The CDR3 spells CASSVDGVNTEAFF. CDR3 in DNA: TGTGCCAGCAGCGTAGATGGGGTGAACACTGAAGCTTTCTTT.